This is a list of T cell receptor beta chains from one sample in a study of shared clonotypes between healthy human individuals. The assay was immunoSEQ multiplex PCR, and TCRdb's table has in-frame clones only and misses some. The sample lists 1.4 million or so clones, just under 99% seen once, with around 0.38% in the top ten. Specimen: naive CD4+ T cells sorted from blood. The receptors stem from a man aged 30-40 years in good health. CDR3s include the opening cysteine and the closing phenylalanine or tryptophan. Each record gives: clone size, D gene, V gene, J gene, CDR3 protein, CDR3 DNA. D genes are given only for firm matches. Rows may omit the clone size; those that give it use once, few, many or a size class.

NA	NA	TRBV2	TRBJ2-4	CASSERAGLQNIQYF	TGTGCCAGCAGTGAAAGAGCCGGCCTGCAAAACATTCAGTACTTC
NA	TRBD1	TRBV30	TRBJ1-3	CAWSVEGGHGNTIYF	TGTGCCTGGAGTGTAGAAGGGGGCCATGGAAACACCATATATTTT
NA	NA	TRBV5-4	TRBJ2-2	CASSLELNTGELFF	TGTGCCAGCAGCTTGGAGTTGAACACCGGGGAGCTGTTTTTT
once	TRBD1	TRBV28	TRBJ1-4	CASSGPGQGEKLFF	TGTGCCAGCAGTGGTCCGGGACAGGGGGAAAAACTGTTTTTT
NA	NA	TRBV18	TRBJ2-6	CASSHGTGLVFGANVLTF	TGTGCCAGCTCACACGGGACAGGACTAGTATTTGGGGCCAACGTCCTGACTTTC
NA	NA	TRBV19	TRBJ1-4	CASNRGSEKLFF	TGTGCCAGTAATCGGGGTAGCGAAAAACTGTTTTTT
NA	TRBD1	TRBV5-4	TRBJ2-3	CASSLGQGEGSDTQYF	TGTGCCAGCAGCTTGGGACAGGGAGAGGGTTCAGATACGCAGTATTTT
NA	TRBD1	TRBV6-6	TRBJ1-5	CASRTGESNQPQHF	TGTGCCAGCCGGACAGGGGAGAGCAATCAGCCCCAGCATTTT
NA	NA	TRBV4-1	TRBJ1-1	CASSQPEWRSGADTEAFF	TGCGCCAGCAGCCAGCCCGAGTGGAGGAGCGGCGCGGACACTGAAGCTTTCTTT
NA	NA	TRBV9	TRBJ2-3	CASSVGVGGTTDTQYF	TGTGCCAGCAGCGTAGGGGTTGGGGGGACCACAGATACGCAGTATTTT
once	NA	TRBV6-4	TRBJ2-2	CASRGTTNTGELFF	TGTGCCAGCAGGGGTACGACGAACACCGGGGAGCTGTTTTTT
NA	NA	TRBV20-1	TRBJ1-1	CSARGEAEAFF	TGCAGTGCTAGAGGGGAGGCTGAAGCTTTCTTT
once	NA	TRBV29-1	TRBJ2-1	CSVVSTGPILSYNEQFF	TGCAGCGTTGTGAGCACAGGGCCAATCCTCTCCTACAATGAGCAGTTCTTC
NA	NA	TRBV5-1	TRBJ1-1	CASSPDRPNTEAFF	TGCGCCAGCAGTCCAGACAGGCCCAACACTGAAGCTTTCTTT
NA	NA	TRBV5-1	TRBJ2-5	CASSANQETQYF	TGCGCCAGCAGCGCGAACCAAGAGACCCAGTACTTC
NA	TRBD2	TRBV5-4	TRBJ2-1	CASSERSVLAGEQFF	TGTGCCAGCAGCGAACGGTCCGTGCTAGCGGGCGAGCAGTTCTTC
NA	TRBD2	TRBV28	TRBJ2-1	CASSLATGLAGGPGLF	TGTGCCAGCAGTTTAGCCACGGGACTAGCGGGAGGGCCAGGGCTCTTC
NA	NA	TRBV6-1	TRBJ1-4	CASSEAQRGGEKLFF	TGTGCCAGCAGTGAAGCGCAAAGGGGCGGTGAAAAACTGTTTTTT
NA	NA	TRBV5-4	TRBJ2-1	CASSLGLGLYNEQFF	TGTGCCAGCAGCTTGGGACTAGGGCTCTACAATGAGCAGTTCTTC
NA	TRBD2	TRBV5-1	TRBJ2-7	CASSFRGGALAGRVYEQYF	TGCGCCAGCAGTTTTAGGGGGGGAGCCTTAGCGGGACGGGTCTACGAGCAGTACTTC
NA	NA	TRBV5-1	TRBJ2-7	CASRPGPTHSYEQYF	TGCGCCAGCAGGCCCGGACCGACTCACTCCTACGAGCAGTACTTC
NA	NA	TRBV29-1	TRBJ2-7	CSVVAGHEQYF	TGCAGCGTTGTTGCGGGACACGAGCAGTACTTC
NA	TRBD2	TRBV11-3	TRBJ2-2	CASSLAGSSGDTGELFF	TGTGCCAGCAGCTTAGCCGGGTCTAGCGGAGACACCGGGGAGCTGTTTTTT
NA	NA	TRBV7-3	TRBJ2-3	CASSLDRSTDTQYF	TGTGCCAGCAGTCTGGACAGAAGCACAGATACGCAGTATTTT
NA	NA	TRBV18	TRBJ2-2	CASSPSGELFF	TGTGCCAGCTCACCTTCCGGGGAGCTGTTTTTT
NA	NA	TRBV29-1	TRBJ1-5	CSVKTVQSGPQHF	TGCAGCGTCAAGACGGTACAATCAGGGCCCCAGCATTTT
NA	NA	TRBV5-5	TRBJ1-5	CASSPGRGSNQPQHF	TGTGCCAGCAGCCCGGGGAGGGGTAGTAATCAGCCCCAGCATTTT
once	NA	TRBV9	TRBJ1-4	CASSVGRGGGGLRFEKLFF	TGTGCCAGCAGCGTAGGACGAGGGGGAGGAGGGCTCCGATTTGAAAAACTGTTTTTT
NA	TRBD1	TRBV2	TRBJ1-2	CASSGTGNDGYTF	TGTGCCAGCTCCGGGACAGGGAATGATGGCTACACCTTC
NA	NA	TRBV6-6	TRBJ1-1	CASSYTDRGNEAFF	TGTGCCAGCAGTTACACCGACCGGGGTAATGAAGCTTTCTTT
once	NA	TRBV2	TRBJ2-1	CASSDLVRFF	TGTGCCAGCAGTGACCTAGTTCGGTTCTTC
NA	NA	TRBV6-5	TRBJ1-2	CASSYLDRSIYGYTF	TGTGCCAGCAGTTACTTAGACAGGAGTATCTATGGCTACACCTTC
once	NA	TRBV5-6	TRBJ2-5	CASSLGDRPPETQYF	TGTGCCAGCAGCTTGGGAGACAGGCCCCCAGAGACCCAGTACTTC
NA	TRBD1	TRBV9	TRBJ2-3	CASSRNFGTDTDTQYF	TGTGCCAGCAGCCGTAATTTCGGGACAGACACAGATACGCAGTATTTT
once	NA	TRBV6-5	TRBJ2-7	CASRGAALSGEQYF	TGTGCCAGCAGGGGAGCGGCCCTCTCGGGCGAGCAGTACTTC
once	TRBD1	TRBV18	TRBJ1-4	CASSSGQGNEKLFF	TGTGCCAGCTCATCGGGACAGGGGAATGAAAAACTGTTTTTT
NA	NA	TRBV5-6	TRBJ2-7	CASSPWQDYEQYF	TGTGCCAGCAGCCCGTGGCAGGACTACGAGCAGTACTTC
NA	NA	TRBV28	TRBJ1-3	CASSTTRLGNTIYF	TGTGCCAGCAGTACTACGCGTCTGGGAAACACCATATATTTT
NA	TRBD2	TRBV29-1	TRBJ2-7	CSVTRGVGGQYF	TGCAGCGTCACACGGGGGGTTGGTGGGCAGTACTTC
NA	TRBD1	TRBV7-2	TRBJ2-4	CASSFDRGPNIQYF	TGTGCCAGCAGCTTCGACAGGGGGCCCAACATTCAGTACTTC
NA	NA	TRBV4-1	TRBJ1-4	CASSLQGSNEKLFF	TGCGCCAGCAGCCTACAGGGATCCAATGAAAAACTGTTTTTT
NA	NA	TRBV28	TRBJ1-1	CASSYIASNTEAFF	TGTGCCAGCAGTTACATCGCCTCGAACACTGAAGCTTTCTTT
NA	NA	TRBV6-1	TRBJ2-1	CASSEFHEQFF	TGTGCCAGCAGTGAATTCCATGAGCAGTTCTTC
NA	TRBD2	TRBV18	TRBJ2-7	CASSPPGLAGGTEQYF	TGTGCCAGCTCACCTCCGGGACTAGCGGGAGGGACCGAGCAGTACTTC
NA	TRBD1	TRBV7-9	TRBJ1-1	CASRRVDRGFPEAFF	TGTGCCAGCAGAAGGGTGGACAGGGGGTTCCCTGAAGCTTTCTTT
NA	NA	TRBV10-1	TRBJ2-1	CASSESGLVTGEQFF	TGCGCCAGCAGTGAGTCAGGCCTAGTTACCGGAGAGCAGTTCTTC